The 4 T cell receptor beta chains listed next were all sequenced from one sample in a study of CD8 T cells in Susac syndrome. After extraction with the RNeasy kit, about 0.45 to 1 ug of the RNA was reverse transcribed using random hexamers. MiXCR, applied by TCRdb to the immunoSEQ multiplex PCR reads, yields one record per CDR3 protein. The table shows 130,000 to 150,000 distinct CDR3 sequences, with over 85% occurring only once. Sequencing was performed on CD8+ T cells from PBMCs. These receptors all come from a human donor in good health.

This chain joins TRBV9 and TRBJ1-5, with 8 bases matching TRBD1. The CDR3 is made up of 15 amino acids. From germline, CDR1 is SGDLS and CDR2 YYNGEE. V gave up 0 bases and J gave up 5 bases; unmatched junction bases: 4. CDR3 sequence reads: CASSVGDRNDQPQHF. Written as DNA, the CDR3 is TGTGCCAGCAGCGTAGGGGACAGGAACGATCAGCCCCAGCATTTT.

The J gene is TRBJ2-5, the V gene TRBV18; D not certain. V shed 3 bases and J shed 7 bases, with 9 bases lying between them. CDR3 length: 12 residues. Germline V gene lookup returns CDR1 KGHSH and CDR2 LQKENI. Here the CDR3 DNA reads TGTGCCAGCTCACCCCCAGGTGGGACCCAGTACTTC. This translates into CASSPPGGTQYF.

The chain couples TRBV19 to TRBJ2-7, with 13 positions matching TRBD2. CDR3 length equals 16 residues. V trimming: 5 bases; J trimming: 6 bases; junction bases outside the gene matches: 10. CDR1 is LNHDA and CDR2 is SQIVND in the germline V gene (reference sequence). Written as DNA, the CDR3 is TGTGCCAGTAGTTTAGTCGGGGGACTAGCGGGAAGCGAGCAGTACTTC. Translated: CASSLVGGLAGSEQYF. The variable domain in full, with the rest retrieved from reference TRBV19 and TRBJ2-7, is DGGITQSPKYLFRKEGQNVTLSCEQNLNHDAMYWYRQDPGQGLRLIYYSQIVNDFQKGDIAEGYSVSREKKESFPLTVTSAQKNPTAFYLCASSLVGGLAGSEQYFGPGTRLTVT.

The chain joins TRBV29-1 to TRBJ2-7; weak D call: TRBD2 (6 bases). The V gene's germline CDR1 is SQVTM and CDR2 ANQGSEA. Trimming took off 5 bases at V and 5 bases at J, with 16 bases between the two ends. The CDR3 has 13 amino acids. The CDR3 protein is CSVFLASSHEQYF. CDR3 sequence (DNA): TGCAGCGTTTTCCTAGCGTCTTCCCACGAGCAGTACTTC.